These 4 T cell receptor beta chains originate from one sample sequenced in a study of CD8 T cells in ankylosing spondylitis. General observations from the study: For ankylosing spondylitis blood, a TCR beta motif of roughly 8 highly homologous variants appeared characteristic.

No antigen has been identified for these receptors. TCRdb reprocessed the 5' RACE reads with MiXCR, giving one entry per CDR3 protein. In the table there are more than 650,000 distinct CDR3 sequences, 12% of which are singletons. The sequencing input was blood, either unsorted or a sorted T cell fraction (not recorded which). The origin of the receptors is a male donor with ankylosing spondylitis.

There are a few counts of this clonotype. The CDR3 is CATSRIALAGPYNEQFF. The DNA for the CDR3 is TGTGCCACCAGCAGAATAGCACTAGCGGGACCTTACAATGAGCAGTTCTTC. This chain connects TRBV15 to TRBJ2-1; TRBD2 aligns across 10 bases. Germline V gives CDR1 LNHNV, CDR2 YYDKDF (reference sequence). The junction had 8 bases not matched to a gene; V was cut back by 2 bases and J by 4 bases. There are 17 residues in the CDR3.

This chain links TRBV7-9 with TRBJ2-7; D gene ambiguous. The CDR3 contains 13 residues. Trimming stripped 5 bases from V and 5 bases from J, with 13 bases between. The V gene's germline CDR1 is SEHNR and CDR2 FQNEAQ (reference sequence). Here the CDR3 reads CASSVSPPDEQYF. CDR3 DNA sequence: TGTGCCAGCAGCGTAAGTCCGCCCGACGAGCAGTACTTC.

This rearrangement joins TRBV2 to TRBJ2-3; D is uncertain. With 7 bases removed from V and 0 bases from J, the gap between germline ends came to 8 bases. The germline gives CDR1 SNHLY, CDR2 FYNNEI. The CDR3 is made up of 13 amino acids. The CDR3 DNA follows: TGTGCCAGCACCTGGGATAGCACAGATACGCAGTATTTT. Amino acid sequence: CASTWDSTDTQYF.

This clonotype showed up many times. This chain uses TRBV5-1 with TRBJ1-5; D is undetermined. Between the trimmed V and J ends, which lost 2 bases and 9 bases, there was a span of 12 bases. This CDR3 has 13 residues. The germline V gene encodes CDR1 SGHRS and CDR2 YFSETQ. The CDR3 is CASSLGPTGPQHF. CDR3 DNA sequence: TGCGCCAGCAGCTTAGGTCCGACCGGGCCCCAGCATTTT.